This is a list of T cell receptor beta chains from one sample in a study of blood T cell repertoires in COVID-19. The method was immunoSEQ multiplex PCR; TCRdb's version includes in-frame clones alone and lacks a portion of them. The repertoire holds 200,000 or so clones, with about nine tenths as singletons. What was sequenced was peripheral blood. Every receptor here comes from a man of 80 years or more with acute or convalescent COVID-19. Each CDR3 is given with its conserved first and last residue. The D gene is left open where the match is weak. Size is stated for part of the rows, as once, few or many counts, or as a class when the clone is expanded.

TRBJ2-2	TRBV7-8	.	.	CASSLTLGGELFF	TGTGCCAGCAGCTTAACTCTTGGCGGGGAGCTGTTTTTT
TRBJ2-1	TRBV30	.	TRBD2	CAWSVPWGGNEQFF	TGTGCCTGGAGTGTACCCTGGGGGGGAAATGAGCAGTTCTTC
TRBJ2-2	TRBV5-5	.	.	CASSLGATGELFF	TGTGCCAGCAGCTTGGGCGCCACCGGGGAGCTGTTTTTT
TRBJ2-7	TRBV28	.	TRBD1	CASSSGQGKPIVQYF	TGTGCCAGCAGTTCCGGACAGGGAAAACCTATCGTGCAGTACTTC
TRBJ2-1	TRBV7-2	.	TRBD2	CASSFGLAGGDNEQFF	TGTGCCAGCAGCTTTGGACTAGCGGGAGGGGATAATGAGCAGTTCTTC
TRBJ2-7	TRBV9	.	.	CASSVGGSGEQYF	TGTGCCAGCAGCGTAGGGGGTAGCGGTGAGCAGTACTTC
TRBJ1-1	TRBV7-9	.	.	CASSPSPRGANTEAFF	TGTGCCAGCAGCCCCTCTCCCAGGGGCGCGAACACTGAAGCTTTCTTT
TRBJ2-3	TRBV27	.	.	CASSLRETDTQYF	TGTGCCAGCAGTTTGCGGGAAACAGATACGCAGTATTTT
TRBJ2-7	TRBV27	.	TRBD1	CASTLRGTVASYEQYF	TGTGCCAGCACCCTAAGGGGGACAGTAGCGTCCTACGAGCAGTACTTC
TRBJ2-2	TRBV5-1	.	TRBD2	CASRLLAGGTGELFF	TGCGCCAGCAGGTTGTTAGCGGGAGGGACCGGGGAGCTGTTTTTT
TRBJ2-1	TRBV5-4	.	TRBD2	CASSSKSGNSYNEQFF	TGTGCCAGCAGCTCGAAAAGCGGGAACTCCTACAATGAGCAGTTCTTC
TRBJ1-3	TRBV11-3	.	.	CASSVMRGYSGNTIYF	TGTGCCAGCAGCGTCATGCGGGGGTACTCTGGAAACACCATATATTTT
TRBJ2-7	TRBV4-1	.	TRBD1	CASSQELGTVPAYEQYF	TGCGCCAGCAGCCAAGAACTTGGGACAGTGCCGGCCTACGAGCAGTACTTC
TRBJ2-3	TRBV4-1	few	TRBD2	CASSPRTLAGVQADTQYF	TGCGCCAGCAGCCCCCGGACCCTAGCGGGAGTTCAAGCAGATACGCAGTATTTT
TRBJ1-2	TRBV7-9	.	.	CASSLTGSSGYTF	TGTGCCAGCAGCTTAACAGGGTCCAGTGGCTACACCTTC
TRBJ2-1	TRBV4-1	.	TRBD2	CASSQDRTSGRRSSYNEQFF	TGCGCCAGCAGCCAAGATAGGACTAGCGGGCGAAGAAGCTCCTACAATGAGCAGTTCTTC